Presented here are 9 T cell receptor beta chains from one specimen sequenced in a study of cytomegalovirus exposure and HLA in healthy donors. Sequencing was performed with immunoSEQ multiplex PCR; in TCRdb, only in-frame clones are kept and a portion is missing. This table holds 100,000 to 150,000 clones, roughly 95% found once. Input material: PBMCs. These receptors originate from a man between 18 and 35 years old in good health and CMV-seronegative.

The chain carries TRBV9 and TRBJ1-5; D gene ambiguous. With 0 bases removed from V and 4 bases from J, the gap between germline ends came to 11 bases. This CDR3 spans 15 amino acids. Germline CDR1 SGDLS, CDR2 YYNGEE. The CDR3 coding sequence is TGTGCCAGCAGCGTAGATACAAGCGCTAATCAGCCCCAGCATTTT. Protein: CASSVDTSANQPQHF.

V is TRBV29-1 and J is TRBJ2-1; the D gene is possibly TRBD1 (6 bases). CDR1 SQVTM and CDR2 ANQGSEA come from the germline V gene. V gave up 6 bases and J gave up 9 bases, with 24 bases separating them. This CDR3 is built from 15 residues. The CDR3 DNA follows: TGCAGCGTGCTTACCGGGACATCAGGCAGGGGTGAGCAGTTCTTC. Its translation is CSVLTGTSGRGEQFF.

The chain joins TRBV28 to TRBJ2-7; 8 bases match TRBD1. With V trimmed by 8 bases and J by 3 bases, 6 bases remained unmatched. The germline gives CDR1 MDHEN, CDR2 SYDVKM. CDR3 length equals 13 residues. In DNA form, the CDR3 reads TGTGCCAGCGCTCGGACAGGGTTCTACGAGCAGTACTTC. As protein: CASARTGFYEQYF.

This chain links TRBV6-6 with TRBJ1-1; 10 bases align to TRBD1. Germline V gene lookup returns CDR1 MNHNY and CDR2 SVGAGI (reference sequence). The CDR3 consists of 14 residues. J lost 5 bases, V lost 5 bases, and 5 bases had no gene match. The CDR3 DNA sequence: TGTGCCAGCAGTGACCGGGACAGGGGAACTGAAGCTTTCTTT. It codes for CASSDRDRGTEAFF.

This clone was counted a single time. The chain uses TRBV9 and TRBJ2-3; the D gene is possibly TRBD2 (5 bases). The V and J ends lost 5 bases and 5 bases respectively, with 24 bases between them. Germline CDR1 and CDR2: SGDLS and YYNGEE. This CDR3 is built from 17 residues. The CDR3 DNA follows: TGTGCCAGCAGTCTCTCGGACTTGCAGTCCTTGAGAGATACGCAGTATTTT. Translation: CASSLSDLQSLRDTQYF.

The chain carries TRBV7-3 and TRBJ2-2; TRBD2 is a possible D gene (6 bases). Trimming removed 5 bases from V and 8 bases from J, with 15 bases in between. Germline assignment: CDR1 SGHTA and CDR2 FQGTGA. The CDR3 loop spans 14 amino acids. DNA of the CDR3: TGTGCCAGCAGCCCCCCCGGGCGGGAAGGGGAGCTGTTTTTT. Encoded protein: CASSPPGREGELFF.

This clone was seen only once. The rearrangement links TRBV19 to TRBJ1-2; 7 nucleotides align to TRBD1. CDR3 length: 14 amino acids. The V segment lost 3 bases and the J segment 4 bases; nucleotides outside the gene matches: 5. The germline V gene encodes CDR1 LNHDA and CDR2 SQIVND (reference sequence). The DNA for the CDR3 is TGTGCCAGTAGTATCCCCAACAGGGGCTATGGCTACACCTTC. It codes for CASSIPNRGYGYTF.

The V and J genes are TRBV27 and TRBJ2-7, with 9 positions matching TRBD1. There are 12 residues in the CDR3. V trimming: 6 bases; J trimming: 7 bases; junction bases outside the gene matches: 4. Looked up from germline, CDR1 is MNHEY and CDR2 is SMNVEV (reference sequence). DNA of the CDR3: TGTGCCAGCAGGGGACAGGGATTGGAGCAGTACTTC. It translates to CASRGQGLEQYF.

The V call is TRBV19, the J call TRBJ1-2, with D maybe TRBD1 (6 bases). V lost 4 bases and J 5 bases, leaving 8 bases between the germline ends. The germline V gene encodes CDR1 LNHDA and CDR2 SQIVND (reference sequence). The CDR3 spans 12 residues. The CDR3 bases are TGTGCCAGTAGTACAGGGGAGTATGGCTACACCTTC. It yields the protein CASSTGEYGYTF.